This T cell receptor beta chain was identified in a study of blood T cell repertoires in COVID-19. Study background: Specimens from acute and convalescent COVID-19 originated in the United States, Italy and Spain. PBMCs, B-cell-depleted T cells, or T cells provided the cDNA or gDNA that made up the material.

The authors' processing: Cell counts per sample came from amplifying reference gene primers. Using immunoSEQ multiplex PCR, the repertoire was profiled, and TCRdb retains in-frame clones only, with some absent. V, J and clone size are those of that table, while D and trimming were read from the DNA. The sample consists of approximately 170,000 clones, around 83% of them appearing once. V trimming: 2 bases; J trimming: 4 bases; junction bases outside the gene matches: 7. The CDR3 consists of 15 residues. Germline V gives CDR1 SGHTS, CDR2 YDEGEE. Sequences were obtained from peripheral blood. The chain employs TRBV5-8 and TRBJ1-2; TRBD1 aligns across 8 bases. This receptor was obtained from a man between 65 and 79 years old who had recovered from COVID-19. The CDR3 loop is CASSLPGQAFYGYTF. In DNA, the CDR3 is TGTGCCAGCAGCTTACCGGGACAGGCCTTCTATGGCTACACCTTC.